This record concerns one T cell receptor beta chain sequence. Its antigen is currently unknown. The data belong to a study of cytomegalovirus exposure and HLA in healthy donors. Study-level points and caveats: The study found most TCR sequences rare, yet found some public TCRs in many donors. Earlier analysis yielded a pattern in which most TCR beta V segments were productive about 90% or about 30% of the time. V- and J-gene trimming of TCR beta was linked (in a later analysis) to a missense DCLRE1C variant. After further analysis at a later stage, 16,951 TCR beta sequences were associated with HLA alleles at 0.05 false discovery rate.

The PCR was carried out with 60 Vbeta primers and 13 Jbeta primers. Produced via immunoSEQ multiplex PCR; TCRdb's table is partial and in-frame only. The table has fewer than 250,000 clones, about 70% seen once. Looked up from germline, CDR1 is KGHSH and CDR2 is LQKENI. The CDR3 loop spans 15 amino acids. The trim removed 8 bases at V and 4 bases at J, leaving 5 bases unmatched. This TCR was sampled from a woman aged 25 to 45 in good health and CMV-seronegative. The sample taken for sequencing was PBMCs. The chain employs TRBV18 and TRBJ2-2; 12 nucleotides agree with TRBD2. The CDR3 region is CASTTGLAGTGELFF. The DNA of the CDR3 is TGTGCCAGCACTACGGGACTAGCGGGCACCGGGGAGCTGTTTTTT.